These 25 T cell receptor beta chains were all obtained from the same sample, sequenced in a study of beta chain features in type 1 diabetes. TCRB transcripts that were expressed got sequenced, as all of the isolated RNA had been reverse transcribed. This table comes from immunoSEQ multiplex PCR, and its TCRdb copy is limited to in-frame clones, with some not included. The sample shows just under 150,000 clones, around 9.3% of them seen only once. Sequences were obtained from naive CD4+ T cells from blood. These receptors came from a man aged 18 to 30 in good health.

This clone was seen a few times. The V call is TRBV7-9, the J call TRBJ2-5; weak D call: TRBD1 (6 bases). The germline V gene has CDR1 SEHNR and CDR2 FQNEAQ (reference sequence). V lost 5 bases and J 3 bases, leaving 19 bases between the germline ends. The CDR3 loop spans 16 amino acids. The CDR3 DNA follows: TGTGCCAGCAGCCCAGGACAGACCCTGAAAAAAGAGACCCAGTACTTC. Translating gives CASSPGQTLKKETQYF.

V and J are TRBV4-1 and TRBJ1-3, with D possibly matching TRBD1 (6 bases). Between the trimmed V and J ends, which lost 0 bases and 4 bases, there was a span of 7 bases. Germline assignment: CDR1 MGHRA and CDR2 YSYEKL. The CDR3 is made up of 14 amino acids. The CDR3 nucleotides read TGCGCCAGCAGCCAAGACAGGGGAGGAAACACCATATATTTT. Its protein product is CASSQDRGGNTIYF.

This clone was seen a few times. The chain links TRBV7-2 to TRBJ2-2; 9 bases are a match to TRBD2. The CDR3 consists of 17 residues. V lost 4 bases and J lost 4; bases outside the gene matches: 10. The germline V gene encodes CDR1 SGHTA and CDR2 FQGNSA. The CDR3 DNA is TGTGCCAGCAGCTCCTGGGATAGCGGGGGTCGCACCGGGGAGCTGTTTTTT. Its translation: CASSSWDSGGRTGELFF. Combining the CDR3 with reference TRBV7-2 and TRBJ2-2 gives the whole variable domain GAGVSQSPSNKVTEKGKDVELRCDPISGHTALYWYRQSLGQGLEFLIYFQGNSAPDKSGLPSDRFSAERTGGSVSTLTIQRTQQEDSAVYLCASSSWDSGGRTGELFFGEGSRLTVL.

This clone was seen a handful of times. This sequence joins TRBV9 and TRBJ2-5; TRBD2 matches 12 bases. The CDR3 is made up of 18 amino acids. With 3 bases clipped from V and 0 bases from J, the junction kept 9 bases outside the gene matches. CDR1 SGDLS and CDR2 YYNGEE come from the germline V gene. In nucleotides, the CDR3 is TGTGCCAGCAGCGCAGGACTAGCGGGGCCAGCGTACCAAGAGACCCAGTACTTC. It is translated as CASSAGLAGPAYQETQYF.

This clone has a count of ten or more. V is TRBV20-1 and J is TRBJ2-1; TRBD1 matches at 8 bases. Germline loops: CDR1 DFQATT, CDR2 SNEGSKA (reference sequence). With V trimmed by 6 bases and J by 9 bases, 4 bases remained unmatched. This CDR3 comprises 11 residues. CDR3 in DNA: TGCAGTGCGACAGGGGAGGTTGAGCAGTTCTTC. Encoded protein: CSATGEVEQFF.

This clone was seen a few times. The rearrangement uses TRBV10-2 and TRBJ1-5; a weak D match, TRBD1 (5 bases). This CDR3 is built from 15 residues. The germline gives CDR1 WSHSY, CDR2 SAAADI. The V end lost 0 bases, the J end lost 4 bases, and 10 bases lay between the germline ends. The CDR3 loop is CASSESAGLNQPQHF. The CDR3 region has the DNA TGCGCCAGCAGTGAGTCGGCAGGGCTTAATCAGCCCCAGCATTTT.

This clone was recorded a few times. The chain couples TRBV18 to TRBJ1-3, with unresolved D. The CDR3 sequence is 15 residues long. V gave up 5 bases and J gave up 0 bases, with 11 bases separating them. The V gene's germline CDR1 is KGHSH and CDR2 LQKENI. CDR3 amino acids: CASSERVHSGNTIYF. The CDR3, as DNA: TGTGCCAGCTCAGAGAGGGTCCACTCTGGAAACACCATATATTTT. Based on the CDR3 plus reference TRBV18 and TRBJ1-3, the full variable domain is NAGVMQNPRHLVRRRGQEARLRCSPMKGHSHVYWYRQLPEEGLKFMVYLQKENIIDESGMPKERFSAEFPKEGPSILRIQQVVRGDSAAYFCASSERVHSGNTIYFGEGSWLTVV.

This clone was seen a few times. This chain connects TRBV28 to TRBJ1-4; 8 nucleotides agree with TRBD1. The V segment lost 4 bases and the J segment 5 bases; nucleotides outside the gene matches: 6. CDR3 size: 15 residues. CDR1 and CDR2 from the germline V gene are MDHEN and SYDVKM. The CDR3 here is CASSSGQGGNEKLFF. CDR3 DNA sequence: TGTGCCAGCAGTTCTGGACAGGGAGGGAATGAAAAACTGTTTTTT.

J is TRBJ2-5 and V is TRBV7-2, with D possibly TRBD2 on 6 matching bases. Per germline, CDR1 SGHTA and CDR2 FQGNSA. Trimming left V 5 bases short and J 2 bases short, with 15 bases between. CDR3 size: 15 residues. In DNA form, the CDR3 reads TGTGCCAGCAGCCCGAGAATAGCGGAGCAAGAGACCCAGTACTTC. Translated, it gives CASSPRIAEQETQYF. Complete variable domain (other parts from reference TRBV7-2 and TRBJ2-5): GAGVSQSPSNKVTEKGKDVELRCDPISGHTALYWYRQSLGQGLEFLIYFQGNSAPDKSGLPSDRFSAERTGGSVSTLTIQRTQQEDSAVYLCASSPRIAEQETQYFGPGTRLLVL.

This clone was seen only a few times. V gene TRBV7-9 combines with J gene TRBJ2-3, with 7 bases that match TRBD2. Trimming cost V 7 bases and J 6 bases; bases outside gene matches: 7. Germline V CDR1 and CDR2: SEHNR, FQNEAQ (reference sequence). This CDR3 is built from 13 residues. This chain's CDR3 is CASTLGGSDTQYF. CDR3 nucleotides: TGTGCCAGCACCCTGGGGGGGTCGGATACGCAGTATTTT. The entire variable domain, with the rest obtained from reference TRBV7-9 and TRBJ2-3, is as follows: DTGVSQNPRHKITKRGQNVTFRCDPISEHNRLYWYRQTLGQGPEFLTYFQNEAQLEKSRLLSDRFSAERPKGSFSTLEIQRTEQGDSAMYLCASTLGGSDTQYFGPGTRLTVL.

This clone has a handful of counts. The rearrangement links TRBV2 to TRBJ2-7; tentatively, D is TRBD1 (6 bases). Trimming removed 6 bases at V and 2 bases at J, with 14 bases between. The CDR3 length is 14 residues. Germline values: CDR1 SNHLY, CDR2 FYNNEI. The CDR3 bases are TGTGCCAGCAGAATGCAGGGGCAAACCTACGAGCAGTACTTC. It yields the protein CASRMQGQTYEQYF.

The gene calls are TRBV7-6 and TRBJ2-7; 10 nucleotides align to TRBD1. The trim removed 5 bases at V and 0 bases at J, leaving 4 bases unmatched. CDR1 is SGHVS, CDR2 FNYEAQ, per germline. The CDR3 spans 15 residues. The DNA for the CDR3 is TGTGCCAGCAGCAAGACAGGGGGCGTCTCCTACGAGCAGTACTTC. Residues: CASSKTGGVSYEQYF. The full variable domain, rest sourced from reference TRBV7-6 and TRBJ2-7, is GAGVSQSPRYKVTKRGQDVALRCDPISGHVSLYWYRQALGQGPEFLTYFNYEAQQDKSGLPNDRFSAERPEGSISTLTIQRTEQRDSAMYRCASSKTGGVSYEQYFGPGTRLTVT.

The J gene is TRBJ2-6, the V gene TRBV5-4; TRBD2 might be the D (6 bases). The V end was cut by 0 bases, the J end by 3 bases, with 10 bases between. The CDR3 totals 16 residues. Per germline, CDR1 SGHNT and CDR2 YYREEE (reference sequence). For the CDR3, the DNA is TGTGCCAGCAGCTTGGCAGGAGGGTATGGGGCCAACGTCCTGACTTTC. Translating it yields CASSLAGGYGANVLTF.

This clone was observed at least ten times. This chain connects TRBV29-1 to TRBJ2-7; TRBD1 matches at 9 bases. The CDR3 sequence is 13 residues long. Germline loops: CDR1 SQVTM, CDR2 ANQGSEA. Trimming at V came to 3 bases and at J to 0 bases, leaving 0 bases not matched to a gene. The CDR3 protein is CSVETGGSYEQYF. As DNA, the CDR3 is TGCAGCGTTGAGACAGGGGGCTCCTACGAGCAGTACTTC.

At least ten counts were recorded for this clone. CDR3 coding DNA: TGTGCCAGCTCACGGCCGACAGGGGGGAACGAGCAGTACTTC. Protein product: CASSRPTGGNEQYF. The chain uses TRBV18 and TRBJ2-7; TRBD1 matches at 9 bases. In germline, CDR1 is KGHSH, CDR2 LQKENI. V dropped 4 bases and J dropped 5; count of bases not matched to a gene: 6. The CDR3 loop spans 14 amino acids.

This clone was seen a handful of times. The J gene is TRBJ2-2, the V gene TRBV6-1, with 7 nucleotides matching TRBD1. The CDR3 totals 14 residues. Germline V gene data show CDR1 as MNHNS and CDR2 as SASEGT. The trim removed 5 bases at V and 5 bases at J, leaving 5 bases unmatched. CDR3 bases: TGTGCCAGCAGTTCGGACAGGACTACCGGGGAGCTGTTTTTT. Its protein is CASSSDRTTGELFF.

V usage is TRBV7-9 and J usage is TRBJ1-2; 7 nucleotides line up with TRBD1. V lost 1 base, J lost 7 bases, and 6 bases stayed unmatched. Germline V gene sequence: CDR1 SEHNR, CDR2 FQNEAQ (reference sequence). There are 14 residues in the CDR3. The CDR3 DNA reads TGTGCCAGCAGCTTAGAAATTCAGGGGGTTGGCTACACCTTC. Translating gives CASSLEIQGVGYTF. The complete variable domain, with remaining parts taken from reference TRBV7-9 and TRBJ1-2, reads DTGVSQNPRHKITKRGQNVTFRCDPISEHNRLYWYRQTLGQGPEFLTYFQNEAQLEKSRLLSDRFSAERPKGSFSTLEIQRTEQGDSAMYLCASSLEIQGVGYTFGSGTRLTVV.

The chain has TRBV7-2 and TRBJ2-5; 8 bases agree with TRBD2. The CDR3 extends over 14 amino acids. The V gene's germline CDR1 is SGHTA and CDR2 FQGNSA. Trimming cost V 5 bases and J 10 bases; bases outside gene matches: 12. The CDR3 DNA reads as TGTGCCAGCAGCCCGAGCGGGGGACTTACAAGCCAGTACTTC. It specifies CASSPSGGLTSQYF.

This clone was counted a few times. The CDR3 coding sequence is TGTGCCAGCAGCTTAACCAGGGGAAATGAAAAACTGTTTTTT. Protein sequence: CASSLTRGNEKLFF. V usage is TRBV7-9 and J usage is TRBJ1-4; TRBD1 is a possible D gene (6 bases). Trimming left V 2 bases short and J 5 bases short, with 9 bases between. The CDR3 length is 14 residues. Germline assignment: CDR1 SEHNR and CDR2 FQNEAQ (reference sequence). The complete variable domain, with remaining parts taken from reference TRBV7-9 and TRBJ1-4, reads DTGVSQNPRHKITKRGQNVTFRCDPISEHNRLYWYRQTLGQGPEFLTYFQNEAQLEKSRLLSDRFSAERPKGSFSTLEIQRTEQGDSAMYLCASSLTRGNEKLFFGSGTQLSVL.

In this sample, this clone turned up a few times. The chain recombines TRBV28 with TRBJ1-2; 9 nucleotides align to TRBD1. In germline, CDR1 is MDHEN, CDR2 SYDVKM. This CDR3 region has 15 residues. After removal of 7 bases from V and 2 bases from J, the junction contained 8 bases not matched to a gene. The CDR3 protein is CASKGSGTGNYGYTF. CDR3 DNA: TGTGCCAGCAAAGGCTCCGGGACAGGGAACTATGGCTACACCTTC.

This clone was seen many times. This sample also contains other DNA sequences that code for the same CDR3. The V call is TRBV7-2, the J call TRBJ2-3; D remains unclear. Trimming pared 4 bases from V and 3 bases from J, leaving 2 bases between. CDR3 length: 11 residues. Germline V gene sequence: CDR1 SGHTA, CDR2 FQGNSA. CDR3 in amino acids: CASSSTDTQYF. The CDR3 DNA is TGTGCCAGCAGCTCTACAGATACGCAGTATTTT.

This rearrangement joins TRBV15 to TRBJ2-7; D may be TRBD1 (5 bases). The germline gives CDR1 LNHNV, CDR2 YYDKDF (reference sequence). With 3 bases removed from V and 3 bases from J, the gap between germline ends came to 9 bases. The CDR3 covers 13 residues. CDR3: CATSRVGHYEQYF. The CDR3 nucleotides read TGTGCCACCAGCAGGGTGGGGCACTACGAGCAGTACTTC.

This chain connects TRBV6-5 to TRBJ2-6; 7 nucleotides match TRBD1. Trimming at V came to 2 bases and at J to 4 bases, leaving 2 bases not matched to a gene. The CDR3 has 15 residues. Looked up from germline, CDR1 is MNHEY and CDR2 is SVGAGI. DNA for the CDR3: TGTGCCAGCAGTTACGACAGGGCCGGGGCCAACGTCCTGACTTTC. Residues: CASSYDRAGANVLTF.

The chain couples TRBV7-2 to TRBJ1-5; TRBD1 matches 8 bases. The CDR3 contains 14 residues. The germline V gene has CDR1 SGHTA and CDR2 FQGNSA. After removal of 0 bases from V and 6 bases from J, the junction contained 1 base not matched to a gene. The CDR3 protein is CASSLAQGVQPQHF. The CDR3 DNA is TGTGCCAGCAGCTTAGCACAGGGGGTTCAGCCCCAGCATTTT.

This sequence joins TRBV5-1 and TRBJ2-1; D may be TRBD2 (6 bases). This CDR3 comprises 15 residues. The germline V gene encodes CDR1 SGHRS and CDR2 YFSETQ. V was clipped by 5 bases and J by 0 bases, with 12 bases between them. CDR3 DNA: TGCGCCAGCAGTGATGCGGGGTTCTCCTACAATGAGCAGTTCTTC. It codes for CASSDAGFSYNEQFF.